The TCR beta chain under discussion was sequenced for a study of blood T cell repertoires in COVID-19 (TCRdb year 2020). Study-level background: Samples covering the acute and convalescent phases of COVID-19 were provided by collaborators in the United States, Italy and Spain. The material from the prospective study consisted of cDNA or gDNA derived from T cells, B-cell-depleted T cells, or PBMCs. Subjects who had been exposed to COVID-19, were actively infected with it, or had recovered from it provided the deeply sampled blood TCRbeta repertoires that made up the dataset. A freely available public database, intended as a resource for researchers studying the immune response to SARS-CoV-2, is where the repertoires were released. The samples were drawn from two sources: the first 160 participants of the ongoing ImmuneRACE study, and approximately 1,300 subjects contributed by 6 global collaborators. Sample metadata almost always included a de-identified subject ID, COVID-19 status, age in years and sex. Where available, HLA class I and class II types were obtained from metadata supplied by the sample provider rather than from assay-based typing. Study-level results and caveats: The quantity of clinical and demographic metadata differed by source and by participant and was supplied without curation.

Spanning cysteine to phenylalanine, the CDR3 consists of 15 amino acids. Only the CDR3 DNA is retained, 45 bases long and in frame from the first base. Trimming costs V 0 bases and J 1 base, and their ends lie 9 bases apart. The germline V gene encodes CDR1 ENHRY and CDR2 SYGVKD. The immunoSEQ Assay, a bias-controlled multiplex PCR, was used to amplify TCRbeta CDR3 regions from genomic DNA. The authors processed their data as follows. The number of nucleated cells in each sample was estimated from the amplification of reference gene primers within the assay. Sequence reads were collapsed and filtered to measure the absolute abundance of every unique TCRbeta CDR3 rearrangement. Productive Simpson clonality was computed per sample as the square root of Simpson's diversity index over productive rearrangements. TCRdb carries this immuneACCESS record with in-frame sequences only. Its versions omit some clonotypes, under half of them owing to an unresolved V gene in the studies checked, with the rest unexplained. The V and J calls and clone size come from that table; D and trimming were worked out from the DNA. The sample table contains 150,000 to 200,000 clones; only one count was recorded for 81% of them. Around 6% of the sample lies in the top ten.

A remark on this clone: The antigen it recognizes is unknown. No base qualities exist here, and no much larger clone lies one base off it.

In the prospective study, participants were 18 to 89 years old, resided in 25 or so geographic areas of the United States, and were enrolled through a virtual design. Cohort assignment in the prospective study relied on participant-reported clinical history from a screening survey and a study questionnaire. In the prospective study, mobile phlebotomists collected whole blood, serum and a nasopharyngeal or oropharyngeal swab from each participant. Participants in the prospective study had the option to provide additional blood draws and questionnaires over a roughly 2-month period. Before DNA extraction, blood samples from the prospective study were shipped at room temperature or frozen.

Material for sequencing was PBMCs or T cells enriched from blood (not recorded which). The chain uses TRBV10-3 and TRBJ2-5, with the D gene call left open. The source of this sequence is a woman aged 40 to 49 with acute COVID-19. The CDR3 has the sequence CAISESQSSQETQYF. Read as DNA, the sequence is TGTGCCATCAGTGAGTCTCAATCGAGCCAAGAGACCCAGTACTTC.